Listed here are 10 T cell receptor beta chains from one sample, sequenced in a study of T cell responses to AZD1222 COVID-19 vaccine. This table comes from immunoSEQ multiplex PCR, and its TCRdb copy is limited to in-frame clones, with some not included. The sample consists of 100,000 to 150,000 clones, about 89% of them appearing once. The material sequenced was peripheral blood, taken on day 0 of AZD1222 vaccination. All receptors come from an adult in good health.

CDR3 coding DNA: TGTGCCAGCAGCTGGGGACAGGGCCAGCCCCAGCATTTT. Amino acid sequence: CASSWGQGQPQHF. The chain recombines TRBV5-8 with TRBJ1-5; TRBD1 matches at 9 bases. The CDR3 runs 13 residues. The V segment lost 3 bases and the J segment 7 bases; nucleotides outside the gene matches: 2. Germline CDR1 and CDR2: SGHTS and YDEGEE.

The genes are TRBV19 and TRBJ2-3, with TRBD1 as a possible D gene (5 bases). The CDR3 is 13 residues long. Germline V gives CDR1 LNHDA, CDR2 SQIVND (reference sequence). The V gene lost 5 bases and the J gene lost 4 bases, with 10 bases spanning the gap. The CDR3 is CASSSGFPDTQYF. The CDR3 region has the DNA TGTGCCAGTAGTTCAGGGTTCCCAGATACGCAGTATTTT.

The rearrangement joins TRBV7-2 to TRBJ2-5; D might be TRBD1 (6 bases). In germline, CDR1 is SGHTA, CDR2 FQGNSA. The CDR3 loop spans 17 amino acids. Trimming removed 1 base from V and 4 bases from J, with 19 bases in between. The CDR3, as DNA: TGTGCCAGCAGCTTAGTGAGAGACAGGCTTGGTTTAGAGACCCAGTACTTC. It is translated as CASSLVRDRLGLETQYF.

The chain has TRBV18 and TRBJ1-5; D is uncertain. V was clipped by 3 bases and J by 2 bases, with 8 bases between them. Germline CDR1 reads KGHSH; CDR2 reads LQKENI. The CDR3 loop spans 14 amino acids. As DNA, the CDR3 is TGTGCCAGCTCACCTTTGGGAGGCAATCAGCCCCAGCATTTT. This encodes CASSPLGGNQPQHF.

The table lists this clone with a few counts. Other DNA sequences within the sample encode an identical CDR3. CDR3 in amino acids: CASSLDYEQYF. CDR3 DNA: TGTGCCAGCAGCTTAGACTACGAGCAGTACTTC. The rearrangement uses TRBV7-9 and TRBJ2-7, with D unclear. Looked up from germline, CDR1 is SEHNR and CDR2 is FQNEAQ (reference sequence). The CDR3 has 11 amino acids. Deletions cut 1 base from V and 3 bases from J, with 1 base between.

This chain joins TRBV19 and TRBJ1-1; D is undetermined. In germline, CDR1 is LNHDA, CDR2 SQIVND (reference sequence). V was shortened by 10 bases and J by 0 bases, with 6 bases between the two germline ends. This CDR3 comprises 11 residues. In DNA, the CDR3 is TGTGCCACTGGTCTGAACACTGAAGCTTTCTTT. As protein: CATGLNTEAFF.

This sequence joins TRBV5-1 and TRBJ1-3; D remains ambiguous. The V gene lost 0 bases and the J gene lost 0 bases, with 10 bases spanning the gap. The CDR3 consists of 16 residues. Germline CDR1 is SGHRS and CDR2 is YFSETQ. The CDR3: CASSLGGRFSGNTIYF. The CDR3 DNA reads TGCGCCAGCAGCTTGGGTGGACGGTTCTCTGGAAACACCATATATTTT.

The genes are TRBV19 and TRBJ2-7; D may be TRBD1 or TRBD2 (5 bases each). The V gene's germline CDR1 is LNHDA and CDR2 SQIVND (reference sequence). V shed 5 bases and J shed 2 bases, with 13 bases lying between them. This CDR3 is built from 14 residues. CDR3 DNA sequence: TGTGCCAGTAGTGCCCCGGGACGACCCTACGAGCAGTACTTC. This translates into CASSAPGRPYEQYF.

The gene calls are TRBV9 and TRBJ2-3; D remains ambiguous. Trimming pared 0 bases from V and 2 bases from J, leaving 10 bases between. Germline values: CDR1 SGDLS, CDR2 YYNGEE. The CDR3 sequence is 15 residues long. The CDR3 region has the DNA TGTGCCAGCAGCGTAGACGGCCAGAACACAGATACGCAGTATTTT. Amino acid sequence: CASSVDGQNTDTQYF.

This clone was observed a handful of times. This chain connects TRBV9 to TRBJ2-1; D may match TRBD1 or TRBD2 (5 bases each). V was trimmed by 4 bases and J by 3 bases, leaving 14 bases between them. Germline CDR1 reads SGDLS; CDR2 reads YYNGEE. The CDR3 contains 15 residues. CDR3 sequence (DNA): TGTGCCAGCAGCAGAGGGACCGACGGCTACAATGAGCAGTTCTTC. Its protein is CASSRGTDGYNEQFF.